This TCR beta chain was documented in a study of blood T cell repertoires in COVID-19. Study information: Some COVID-19 samples were acute and others convalescent; all came from the United States, Italy and Spain. The cDNA or gDNA used as material had been derived from T cells, B-cell-depleted T cells, or PBMCs.

From germline, CDR1 is SNHLY and CDR2 FYNNEI. Trimming removed 7 bases at V and 6 bases at J, with 24 bases between. The CDR3 length is 16 residues. Original handling: From reference gene primer amplification, estimates of nucleated cell counts were derived. Clones were read by immunoSEQ multiplex PCR, and TCRdb kept only the in-frame ones, dropping some. V, J and clone size were drawn from that table, and D and trimming were deduced from the DNA. The data show 88,000 or so clones, over 75% seen once. The chain combines TRBV2 with TRBJ1-2; TRBD1 is a possible D gene (6 bases). Source material: peripheral blood. This TCR was sampled from a human donor in a cohort sampled during active COVID-19. CDR3 loop: CASMGASFISADGYTF. In DNA form, the CDR3 reads TGTGCCAGCATGGGGGCGAGCTTTATCAGTGCGGATGGCTACACCTTC.